The T cell receptor beta chain under discussion was sequenced for a study of cytomegalovirus exposure and HLA in healthy donors (dated by TCRdb to the late 2010s). With respect to the entire study: The 666 repertoires of the first cohort and the 120 validation repertoires were produced on the same platform, according to a later analysis. The aim of the study was to test whether cataloging public T cell receptors could identify signatures of past pathogen exposure. Besides the first cohort of 666 subjects, a separate validation cohort made up of 120 different subjects was used. High-throughput TCR immunosequencing, statistical association of individual TCRs with disease status, and machine learning were combined to predict cytomegalovirus infection status. Paper-wide results and their limitations: The validation cohort had no HLA typing available for a later analysis, so co-occurrence within that cohort was assessed over all 110 or so repertoires. Across donors, most TCR sequences were observed very rarely, whereas some public TCRs were present in many individuals. In both the original and validation cohorts, the classifier was reported to diagnose cytomegalovirus status with high specificity and sensitivity. Subsequent analysis determined that TCRs grouped into clusters in the first cohort also showed a tendency toward co-occurrence across the 120 or so validation repertoires, and 85% to 95% of cluster scores exceeded 0. A few of the identified cytomegalovirus-associated TCR beta chains were confirmed in vitro to be specific for cytomegalovirus antigens. In the study, 150 to 200 TCR beta chains were listed as associated with cytomegalovirus. The authors suggested that the approach could potentially be generalized to other disease states and immunological phenotypes.

Library prep was done by the immunoSEQ multiplex PCR assay. The study's processing was this. A statistical classification framework was developed to diagnose cytomegalovirus status using the catalog of TCR beta chain sequences. TCRdb provides this immuneACCESS table in a form limited to in-frame rearrangements. Some clones are lacking; in checked studies, under half of them reflect an unresolved V gene, and why the rest are absent is not known. That table supplies the V and J calls and clone size; D and trimming were determined from the DNA. Within this sample are more than 95,000 clones, with less than 90% of them counted one time only. The top ten constitute around 4.5% of the sample. V loses 5 bases at its end and J loses 6 bases; junction bases beyond the gene matches: 10. CDR3 length: 16 amino acids, cysteine to phenylalanine. CDR3 DNA is the only sequence kept; it has 48 bases, read in frame from the first base. Taken from the germline V gene (reference sequence), the CDR1 and CDR2 loops are SEHNR and FQNEAQ.

Regarding this clone: Its antigen is unknown. The input lacks base qualities; no much larger clone sits a single base away.

Donors formed part of the validation cohort, which comprised 120 subjects and was distinct from the first cohort of some 700 subjects. Recombination connected TRBV7-9 to TRBJ2-7; 13 nucleotides in the junction match TRBD2. The TCR originated in a man younger than 30 in good health and CMV-seropositive. The sample was PBMCs. The DNA reads as follows: TGTGCCAGCAGCGGGTGGGGGACTAGCGGGGATCTCGAGCAGTACTTC. It specifies CASSGWGTSGDLEQYF.